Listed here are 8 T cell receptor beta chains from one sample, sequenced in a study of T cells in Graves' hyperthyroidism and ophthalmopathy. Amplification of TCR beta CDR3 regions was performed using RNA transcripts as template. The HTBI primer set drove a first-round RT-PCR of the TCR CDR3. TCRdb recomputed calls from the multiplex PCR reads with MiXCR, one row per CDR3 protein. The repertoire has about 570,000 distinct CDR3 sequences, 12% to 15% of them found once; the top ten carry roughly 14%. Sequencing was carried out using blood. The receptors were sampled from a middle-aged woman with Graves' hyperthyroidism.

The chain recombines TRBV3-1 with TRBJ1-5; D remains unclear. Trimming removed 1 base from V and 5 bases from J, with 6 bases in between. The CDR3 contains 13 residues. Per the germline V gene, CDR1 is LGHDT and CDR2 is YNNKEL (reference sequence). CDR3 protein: CASSQAVDQPQHF. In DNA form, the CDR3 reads TGTGCCAGCAGCCAAGCAGTCGATCAGCCCCAGCATTTT.

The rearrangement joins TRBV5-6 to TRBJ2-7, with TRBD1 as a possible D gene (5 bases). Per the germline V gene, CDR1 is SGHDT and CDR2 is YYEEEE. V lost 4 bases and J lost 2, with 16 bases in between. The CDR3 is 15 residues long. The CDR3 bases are TGTGCCAGCAGCGAGACTGTCAGGGAACCCTACGAGCAGTACTTC. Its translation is CASSETVREPYEQYF.

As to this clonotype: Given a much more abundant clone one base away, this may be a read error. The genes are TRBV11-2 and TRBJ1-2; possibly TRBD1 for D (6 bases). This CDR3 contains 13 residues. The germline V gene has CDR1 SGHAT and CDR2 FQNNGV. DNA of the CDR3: TGTACCAGCAGCTCGACAGGCAGATATGGCTACACCTTC. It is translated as CTSSSTGRYGYTF.

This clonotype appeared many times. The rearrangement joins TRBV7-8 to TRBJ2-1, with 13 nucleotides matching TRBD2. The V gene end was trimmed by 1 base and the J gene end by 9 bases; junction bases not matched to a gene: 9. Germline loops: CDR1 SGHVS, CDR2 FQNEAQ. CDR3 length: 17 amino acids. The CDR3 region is CASSLDVGLAGVVEQFF. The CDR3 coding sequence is TGTGCCAGCAGCTTAGATGTAGGACTAGCGGGAGTTGTTGAGCAGTTCTTC.

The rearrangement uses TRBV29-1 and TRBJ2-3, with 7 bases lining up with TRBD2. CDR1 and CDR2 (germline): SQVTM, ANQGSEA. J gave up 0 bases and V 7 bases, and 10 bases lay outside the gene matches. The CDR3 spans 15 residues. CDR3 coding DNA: TGCAGCGCCGAGTCTAGCGGAAGTAGCACAGATACGCAGTATTTT. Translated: CSAESSGSSTDTQYF.

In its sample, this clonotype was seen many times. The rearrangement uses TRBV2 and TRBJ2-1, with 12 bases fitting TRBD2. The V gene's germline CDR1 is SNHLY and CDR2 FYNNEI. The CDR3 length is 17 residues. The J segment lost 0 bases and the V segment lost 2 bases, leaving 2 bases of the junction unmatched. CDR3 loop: CASSETSGRPSYNEQFF. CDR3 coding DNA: TGTGCCAGCAGTGAAACTAGCGGGAGGCCCTCCTACAATGAGCAGTTCTTC.

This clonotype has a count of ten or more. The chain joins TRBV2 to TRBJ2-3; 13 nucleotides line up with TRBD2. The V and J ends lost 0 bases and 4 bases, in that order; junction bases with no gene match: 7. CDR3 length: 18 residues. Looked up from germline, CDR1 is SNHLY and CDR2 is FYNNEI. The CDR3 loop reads CASSEALSTSGRADTQYF. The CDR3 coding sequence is TGTGCCAGCAGTGAAGCGCTTAGTACTAGCGGGAGGGCAGATACGCAGTATTTT.

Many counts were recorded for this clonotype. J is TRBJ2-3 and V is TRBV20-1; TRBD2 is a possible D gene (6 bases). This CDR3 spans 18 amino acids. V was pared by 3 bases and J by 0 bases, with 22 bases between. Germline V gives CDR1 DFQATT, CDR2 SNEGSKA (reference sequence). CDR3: CSASGYGGNSPSTDTQYF. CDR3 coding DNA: TGCAGTGCTAGTGGGTATGGCGGGAACAGCCCTAGCACAGATACGCAGTATTTT.